This T cell receptor (beta chain) was found in a study of breast tumors, draining lymph nodes, adjacent tissues. MiXCR, applied by TCRdb to the multiplex PCR reads, yields one record per CDR3 protein. This table holds more than 100,000 distinct CDR3 sequences, around 24% found once. Looked up from germline, CDR1 is SGDLS and CDR2 is YYNGEE. V was clipped by 0 bases and J by 6 bases, with 10 bases between them. CDR3 length: 13 residues. Breast cancer patients provided tissue from their axillary draining lymph nodes. There are many counts of this clonotype. The chain combines TRBV9 with TRBJ2-7; no definite D call. This clonotype was obtained from a female donor with breast cancer. Some clones in this sample may be carry-over from other donors' samples. What was sequenced was axillary lymph node tissue. The CDR3 region has the DNA TGTGCCAGCAGCGTAGGATGGTTTGGCGAGCAGTACTTC. As protein: CASSVGWFGEQYF.